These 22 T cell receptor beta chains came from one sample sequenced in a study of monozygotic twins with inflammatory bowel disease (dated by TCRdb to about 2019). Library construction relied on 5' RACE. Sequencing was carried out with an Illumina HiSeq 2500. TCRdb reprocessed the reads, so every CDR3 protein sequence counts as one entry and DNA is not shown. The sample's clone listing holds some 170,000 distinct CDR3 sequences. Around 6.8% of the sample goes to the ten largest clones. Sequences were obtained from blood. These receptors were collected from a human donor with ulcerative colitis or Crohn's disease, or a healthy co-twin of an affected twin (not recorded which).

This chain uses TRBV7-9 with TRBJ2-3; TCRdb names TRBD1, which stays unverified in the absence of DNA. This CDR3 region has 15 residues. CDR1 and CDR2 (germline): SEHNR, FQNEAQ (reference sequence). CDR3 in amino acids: CASSPYRDFTDTQYF.

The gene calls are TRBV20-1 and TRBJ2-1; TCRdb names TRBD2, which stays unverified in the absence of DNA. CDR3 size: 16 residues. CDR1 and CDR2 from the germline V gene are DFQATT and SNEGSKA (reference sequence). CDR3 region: CSARRPSGSSYNEQFF.

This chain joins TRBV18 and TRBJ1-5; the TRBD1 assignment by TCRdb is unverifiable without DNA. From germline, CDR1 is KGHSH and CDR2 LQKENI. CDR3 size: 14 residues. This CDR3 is CASSTDSSNQPQHF.

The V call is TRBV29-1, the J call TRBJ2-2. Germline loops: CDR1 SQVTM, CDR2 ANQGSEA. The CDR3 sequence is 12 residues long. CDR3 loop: CSVDGNTGELFF.

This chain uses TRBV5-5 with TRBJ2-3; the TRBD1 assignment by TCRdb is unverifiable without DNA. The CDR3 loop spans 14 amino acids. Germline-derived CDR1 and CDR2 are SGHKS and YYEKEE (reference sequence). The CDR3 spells CATTLGGVTDTQYF.

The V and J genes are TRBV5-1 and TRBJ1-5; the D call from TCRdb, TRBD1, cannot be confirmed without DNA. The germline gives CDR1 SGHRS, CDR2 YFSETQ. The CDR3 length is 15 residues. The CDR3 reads CASSTTGLSNQPQHF.

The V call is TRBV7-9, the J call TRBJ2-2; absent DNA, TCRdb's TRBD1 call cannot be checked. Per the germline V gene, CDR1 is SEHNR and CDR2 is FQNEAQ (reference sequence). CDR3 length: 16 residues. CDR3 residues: CASRTYQDRGLGELFF.

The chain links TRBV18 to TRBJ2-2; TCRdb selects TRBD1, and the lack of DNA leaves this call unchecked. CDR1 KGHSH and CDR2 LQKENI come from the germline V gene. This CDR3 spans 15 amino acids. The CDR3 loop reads CASSPNPSATGELFF.

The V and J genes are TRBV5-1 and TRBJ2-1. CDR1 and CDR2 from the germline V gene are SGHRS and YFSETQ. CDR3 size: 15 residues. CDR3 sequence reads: CVSSQRQGSYNEQFF.

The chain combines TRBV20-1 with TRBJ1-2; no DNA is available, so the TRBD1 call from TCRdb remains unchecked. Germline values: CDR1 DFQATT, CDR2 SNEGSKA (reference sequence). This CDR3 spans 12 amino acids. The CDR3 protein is CSAGTGLEGYTF.

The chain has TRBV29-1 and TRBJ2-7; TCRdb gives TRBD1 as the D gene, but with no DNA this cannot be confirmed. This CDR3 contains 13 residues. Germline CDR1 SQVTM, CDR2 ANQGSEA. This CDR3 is CSAADRGQNEQYF.

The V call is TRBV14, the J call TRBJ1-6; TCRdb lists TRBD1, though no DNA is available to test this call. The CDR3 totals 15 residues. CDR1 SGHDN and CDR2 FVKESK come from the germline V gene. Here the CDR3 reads CASSADRRGNSPLHF.

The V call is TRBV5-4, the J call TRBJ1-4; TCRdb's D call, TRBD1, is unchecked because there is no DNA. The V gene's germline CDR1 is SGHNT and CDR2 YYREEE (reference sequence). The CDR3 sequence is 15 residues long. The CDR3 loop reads CASSPTGHRNEKLFF. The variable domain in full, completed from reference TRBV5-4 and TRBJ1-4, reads ETGVTQSPTHLIKTRGQQVTLRCSSQSGHNTVSWYQQALGQGPQFIFQYYREEENGRGNFPPRFSGLQFPNYSSELNVNALELDDSALYLCASSPTGHRNEKLFFGSGTQLSVL.

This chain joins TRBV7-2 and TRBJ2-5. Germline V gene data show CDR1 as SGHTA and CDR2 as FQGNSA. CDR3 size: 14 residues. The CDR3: CASSLDYWVETQYF.

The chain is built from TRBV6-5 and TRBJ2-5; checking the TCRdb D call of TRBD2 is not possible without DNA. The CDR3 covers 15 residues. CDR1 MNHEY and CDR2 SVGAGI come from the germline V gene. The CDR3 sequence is CASSYSLASKGTQYF.

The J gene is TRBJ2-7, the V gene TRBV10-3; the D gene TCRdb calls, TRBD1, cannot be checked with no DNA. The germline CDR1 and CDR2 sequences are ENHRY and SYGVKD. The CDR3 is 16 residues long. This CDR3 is CAISETWAGADYEQYF.

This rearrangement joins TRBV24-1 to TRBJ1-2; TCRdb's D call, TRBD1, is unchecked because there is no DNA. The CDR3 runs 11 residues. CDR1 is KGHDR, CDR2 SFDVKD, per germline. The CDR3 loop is CATSGADGYTF.

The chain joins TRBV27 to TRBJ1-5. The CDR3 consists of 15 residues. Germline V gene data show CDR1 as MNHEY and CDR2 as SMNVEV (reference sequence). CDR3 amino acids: CASSLRVGGGQPQHF.

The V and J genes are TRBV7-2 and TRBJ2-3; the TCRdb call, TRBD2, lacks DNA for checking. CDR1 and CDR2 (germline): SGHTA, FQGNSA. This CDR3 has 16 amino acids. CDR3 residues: CASSQGTSGGRNTQYF.

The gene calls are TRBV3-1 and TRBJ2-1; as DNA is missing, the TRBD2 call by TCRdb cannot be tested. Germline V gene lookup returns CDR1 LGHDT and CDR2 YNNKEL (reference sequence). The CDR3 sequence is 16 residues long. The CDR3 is CATAPRAGGTYNEQFF.

CDR3 amino acids: CAWLPPGSYNSPLHF. V usage is TRBV30 and J usage is TRBJ1-6. CDR3 size: 15 residues. Germline V gene lookup returns CDR1 GTSNPN and CDR2 SVGIG (reference sequence).

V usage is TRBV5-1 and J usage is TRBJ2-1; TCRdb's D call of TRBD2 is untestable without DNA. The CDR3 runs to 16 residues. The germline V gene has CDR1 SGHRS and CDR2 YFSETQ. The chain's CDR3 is CASSAAGLAGRHEQFF.